Each of the 4 T cell receptor beta chains below was sequenced from the same sample in a study of CD8+ T cells in alopecia areata. Following RNA extraction, reverse transcription yielded cDNA that acted as the sequencing template. Sequenced by immunoSEQ multiplex PCR; TCRdb stores in-frame clones only, minus some. The sample lists about 110,000 clones, 84% occurring once. Treatment reported: oral pan-JAK inhibitor, 5-10 mg twice daily. The source was CD8+ T cells sorted from blood, collected at week 24, from a patient treated with tofacitinib. The origin of the receptors is a human donor with alopecia areata.

This rearrangement joins TRBV7-9 to TRBJ1-2, with 8 bases fitting TRBD1. Germline V lookup: CDR1 SEHNR, CDR2 FQNEAQ (reference sequence). The V segment lost 5 bases and the J segment 4 bases; nucleotides outside the gene matches: 3. CDR3 size: 13 residues. The CDR3 nucleotides read TGTGCCAGCAGCCAGGGACAGGTCTATGGCTACACCTTC. Protein product: CASSQGQVYGYTF.

V and J are TRBV4-3 and TRBJ2-2, with 14 bases aligning to TRBD2. Germline loops: CDR1 LGHNA, CDR2 YSLEER. The V gene end was trimmed by 4 bases and the J gene end by 0 bases; junction bases not matched to a gene: 4. The CDR3 is 18 residues long. CDR3 nucleotides: TGCGCCAGCAGCCCGGGACTAGCGGGGGTCGCGAACACCGGGGAGCTGTTTTTT. Translation gives CASSPGLAGVANTGELFF.

The CDR3 loop is CSVDSTGVAYNEQFF. The DNA for the CDR3 is TGCAGCGTTGACTCAACGGGGGTGGCCTACAATGAGCAGTTCTTC. The chain combines TRBV29-1 with TRBJ2-1; a weak D match, TRBD2 (6 bases). This CDR3 has 15 amino acids. The V gene's germline CDR1 is SQVTM and CDR2 ANQGSEA. Trimming removed 3 bases from V and 2 bases from J, with 14 bases in between.

The rearrangement links TRBV11-2 to TRBJ2-7, with 9 nucleotides matching TRBD1. V lost 7 bases to trimming and J lost 7 bases; unmatched junction nucleotides: 11. The CDR3 totals 14 residues. Germline loops: CDR1 SGHAT, CDR2 FQNNGV. The CDR3 here is CASIPPDRGGEQYF. The CDR3 region has the DNA TGTGCCAGCATCCCCCCGGACAGGGGAGGGGAGCAGTACTTC.